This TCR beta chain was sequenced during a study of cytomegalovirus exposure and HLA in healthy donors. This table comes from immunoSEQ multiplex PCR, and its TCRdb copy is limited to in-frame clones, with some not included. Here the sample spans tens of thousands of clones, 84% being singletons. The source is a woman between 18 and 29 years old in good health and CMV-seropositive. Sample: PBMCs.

CDR3: CASSVEDSGDQPQHF. The CDR3 DNA reads TGTGCCAGCAGCGTAGAGGACAGTGGGGATCAGCCCCAGCATTTT. This chain joins TRBV9 and TRBJ1-5; weak D call: TRBD1 (6 bases). The CDR3 loop spans 15 amino acids. Per germline, CDR1 SGDLS and CDR2 YYNGEE. Trimming shortened V by 0 bases and J by 5 bases, and 12 bases separated the two germline ends.